This TCR beta chain emerged from a study of T cell responses to AZD1222 COVID-19 vaccine. From germline, CDR1 is MGHRA and CDR2 YSYEKL. The CDR3 is 18 amino acids. With V trimmed by 2 bases and J by 7 bases, 15 bases remained unmatched. Sequencing used immunoSEQ multiplex PCR; TCRdb keeps in-frame clones, though not all of them. Seen here are under 150,000 clones, roughly 92% observed once, and the top ten hold over 8.5%. J is TRBJ1-4 and V is TRBV4-1; 8 nucleotides match TRBD1. This specimen consisted of peripheral blood, obtained 28 days after the second AZD1222 dose. The source is an adult who received the AZD1222 COVID-19 vaccine. As DNA, the CDR3 is TGCGCCAGCAGCCAATGGGCAGGGCAGGGGGCGGCGAGTGAAAAACTGTTTTTT. This translates into CASSQWAGQGAASEKLFF.